The entry below gives a single T cell receptor (beta chain) sequence along with its context. The antigen this receptor binds is unknown. No qualities accompany the bases; no much larger clone lies one base away. The data derive from a study of blood T cell repertoires in COVID-19 (dated by TCRdb to 2020 to 2022). Study-level background: Collaborator samples came from the United States, Italy and Spain and covered acute and convalescent phases of COVID-19. Where HLA class I and class II types were available, the types were taken from metadata supplied by the sample provider, not from assay-based typing. The material from the prospective study consisted of cDNA or gDNA derived from T cells, B-cell-depleted T cells, or PBMCs. The repertoires were released in a freely available public database meant as a resource for research on the immune response to SARS-CoV-2. The samples were drawn from two sources: the first 160 participants of the ongoing ImmuneRACE study, and some 1,300 subjects contributed by 6 global collaborators. Nearly every sample came with metadata listing a de-identified subject ID, COVID-19 status, age in years and sex. Deeply sampled blood TCRbeta repertoires from subjects exposed to, actively infected with, or recovered from COVID-19 were included in the dataset.

The immunoSEQ Assay, a bias-controlled multiplex PCR, was used to amplify TCRbeta CDR3 regions from genomic DNA. In the paper's pipeline: The number of nucleated cells in each sample was estimated from the amplification of reference gene primers within the assay. To quantify the absolute abundance of each unique TCRbeta CDR3 rearrangement, sequence reads were collapsed and filtered. For each sample, productive Simpson clonality was calculated as the square root of Simpson's diversity index across productive rearrangements. TCRdb limited this immuneACCESS table to in-frame rearrangements with V and J called. A share of clones is missing; checked studies link under half to unresolved V genes, and the rest is unexplained. That table supplies the V and J calls and clone size; D and trimming were determined from the DNA. The sample profile shows roughly 150,000 clones; 80% to 90% of them were found once. The top ten clonotypes cover under 2.5% of the sample.

CDR1 and CDR2 are read off the germline V gene as ENHRY and SYGVKD. The V end gives up 3 bases and the J end 2 bases, leaving 5 bases in the junction not matched to a gene. The CDR3 starts with the cysteine, ends with the phenylalanine, and has 15 residues. Only the CDR3 part of the read is kept: 45 bases, read in frame from the first base. The collaborating institutions used their own protocols to collect whole blood in K2EDTA tubes. For TCRbeta analysis, collaborators shipped samples in one of three forms: frozen whole blood, isolated PBMCs, or DNA extracted from either of those sample types. What the study reported, not specific to this receptor: How much clinical and demographic metadata was included differed by source and by participant, and the metadata was provided uncurated.

Material: peripheral blood. The sequence was collected from a woman at least 80 years old with acute or convalescent COVID-19. The chain joins TRBV10-3 to TRBJ2-7, with 9 bases in between that match TRBD1. The DNA sequence follows: TGTGCCATCAGTGAAGGGAGACAGGGGGCCTACGAGCAGTACTTC. It translates to CAISEGRQGAYEQYF.